This passage covers 13 T cell receptor beta chains from one sample sequenced in a study of cytomegalovirus exposure and HLA in healthy donors. A multiplex PCR was run with 60 Vbeta primers and 13 Jbeta primers. Libraries were prepared by immunoSEQ multiplex PCR; TCRdb keeps only in-frame clonotypes and omits some of them. This sample carries 110,000 or so clones, under 85% of them seen once, and the ten largest clones take around 1.2%. The sequenced sample consisted of PBMCs. The source is a man aged 35-49 years in good health and CMV-seronegative.

The chain employs TRBV5-6 and TRBJ2-1, with D unclear. The germline CDR1 and CDR2 sequences are SGHDT and YYEEEE. The CDR3 runs to 15 residues. Trimming pared 0 bases from V and 4 bases from J, leaving 11 bases between. This chain's CDR3 is CASSLVSVRYNEQFF. CDR3 nucleotides: TGTGCCAGCAGCTTGGTTTCGGTTCGATACAATGAGCAGTTCTTC.

The table lists this clone with a count of one. The chain has TRBV5-8 and TRBJ1-2; the D is unclear. Germline CDR1 and CDR2: SGHTS and YDEGEE. V lost 0 bases and J 5 bases, leaving 5 bases between the germline ends. The CDR3 spans 12 residues. CDR3 amino acids: CASSLVRYGYTF. CDR3 sequence (DNA): TGTGCCAGCAGCTTGGTGAGGTATGGCTACACCTTC.

This clone has more than one count but fewer than ten. V and J are TRBV27 and TRBJ1-2, with 10 bases matching TRBD1. This CDR3 is built from 16 residues. CDR1 and CDR2 from the germline V gene are MNHEY and SMNVEV (reference sequence). V was pared by 0 bases and J by 8 bases, with 9 bases of the junction left unmatched. The CDR3 spells CASSLSGPGQGTGYTF. CDR3 bases: TGTGCCAGCAGTTTATCGGGTCCGGGACAGGGGACGGGCTACACCTTC.

The CDR3 region is CASSSDRGGTIYF. CDR3 in DNA: TGTGCCAGCAGCTCGGACAGGGGTGGCACCATATATTTT. The chain couples TRBV7-2 to TRBJ1-3; 9 bases are a match to TRBD1. This CDR3 spans 13 amino acids. V lost 4 bases to trimming and J lost 9 bases; unmatched junction nucleotides: 4. In germline, CDR1 is SGHTA, CDR2 FQGNSA.

The chain has TRBV5-6 and TRBJ2-7; D ambiguous. V was shortened by 3 bases and J by 0 bases, with 7 bases between the two germline ends. This CDR3 has 13 residues. Germline values: CDR1 SGHDT, CDR2 YYEEEE. The DNA of the CDR3 is TGTGCCAGCAGCTGGAGTAGCTCCTACGAGCAGTACTTC. Translating it yields CASSWSSSYEQYF.

This clone was seen once. The chain recombines TRBV2 with TRBJ1-1; D perhaps matches TRBD1 (5 bases). The CDR3 totals 14 residues. Trimming left V 6 bases short and J 4 bases short, with 15 bases between. Germline CDR1 SNHLY, CDR2 FYNNEI. CDR3 residues: CASRPDQGGTEAFF. CDR3 nucleotide sequence: TGTGCCAGCAGACCCGACCAGGGAGGCACTGAAGCTTTCTTT.

The chain links TRBV19 to TRBJ2-2; 12 bases map to TRBD1. Per germline, CDR1 LNHDA and CDR2 SQIVND (reference sequence). Trimming took 7 bases from V and 5 from J; bases not matched to a gene: 5. The CDR3 totals 15 residues. In DNA form, the CDR3 reads TGTGCCAGTACCAGGGACAGGGGGCATACCGGGGAGCTGTTTTTT. It codes for CASTRDRGHTGELFF. The complete variable domain, with remaining parts taken from reference TRBV19 and TRBJ2-2, reads DGGITQSPKYLFRKEGQNVTLSCEQNLNHDAMYWYRQDPGQGLRLIYYSQIVNDFQKGDIAEGYSVSREKKESFPLTVTSAQKNPTAFYLCASTRDRGHTGELFFGEGSRLTVL.

The chain joins TRBV7-2 to TRBJ2-3; D perhaps matches TRBD1 (6 bases). Germline loops: CDR1 SGHTA, CDR2 FQGNSA. V lost 4 bases and J 0 bases, leaving 14 bases between the germline ends. CDR3 length equals 16 residues. The CDR3: CASSSTGTTSTDTQYF. CDR3 coding DNA: TGTGCCAGCAGCTCAACCGGGACAACTAGCACAGATACGCAGTATTTT.

This clone was observed a few times. One end of the junction varies from germline; a read error may be responsible. The chain employs TRBV7-9 and TRBJ2-1; 15 bases align to TRBD2. CDR1 and CDR2 (germline): SEHNR, FQNEAQ (reference sequence). This CDR3 is built from 19 residues. CDR3 in DNA: TGTTCCAGCAGCCTGAAGGGACTAGCGGGAGGCCCACGAACGGATGAGCAGTTCTTC. Its protein is CSSSLKGLAGGPRTDEQFF.

V gene TRBV6-1 combines with J gene TRBJ1-4; no clear D gene. CDR1 and CDR2 (germline): MNHNS, SASEGT. The V gene lost 4 bases and the J gene lost 6 bases, with 6 bases spanning the gap. The CDR3 covers 12 residues. The CDR3 sequence is CASSVLYEKLFF. The DNA of the CDR3 is TGTGCCAGCAGTGTCCTATATGAAAAACTGTTTTTT.

The rearrangement links TRBV5-5 to TRBJ2-2; possible D gene TRBD1, 5 bases. Germline V lookup: CDR1 SGHKS, CDR2 YYEKEE (reference sequence). V was cut by 9 bases and J by 4 bases, with 13 bases left in between. This CDR3 is built from 13 residues. The CDR3 sequence: CATADILTGELFF. CDR3 sequence (DNA): TGTGCCACCGCGGACATTCTCACCGGGGAGCTGTTTTTT.

J is TRBJ1-1 and V is TRBV7-9; a possible D gene is TRBD1 (5 bases). Per germline, CDR1 SEHNR and CDR2 FQNEAQ (reference sequence). V gave up 5 bases and J gave up 0 bases, with 13 bases separating them. The CDR3 loop spans 15 amino acids. CDR3 region: CASSASTVVNTEAFF. The CDR3 region has the DNA TGTGCCAGCAGCGCCTCGACAGTAGTGAACACTGAAGCTTTCTTT.

The chain joins TRBV6-5 to TRBJ1-4, with TRBD1 matching 7 bases. V gave up 6 bases and J gave up 2 bases; unmatched junction bases: 6. The CDR3 is 15 amino acids. The germline CDR1 and CDR2 sequences are MNHEY and SVGAGI. CDR3 DNA sequence: TGTGCCAGCAGACCACAGGGGACTACTAATGAAAAACTGTTTTTT. Protein: CASRPQGTTNEKLFF.